Reported below is one T cell receptor beta chain. The data stem from a study of OX40 agonist ivuxolimab in advanced cancers. Trimming shortened V by 2 bases and J by 6 bases, and 16 bases separated the two germline ends. CDR1 and CDR2 (germline): SGHTA, FQGTGA. CDR3 length equals 16 residues. Measured with immunoSEQ multiplex PCR; TCRdb has only the in-frame clones, and not every one. The sample consists of about 79,000 clones, about 94% of them appearing once. V and J are TRBV7-3 and TRBJ2-2; no reliable D call. The source of this sequence is an adult with an advanced solid tumor such as melanoma, head and neck, liver or kidney cancer. Sequenced material: CD4+ or CD8+ T cells sorted from blood, taken in a trial of the OX40 agonist ivuxolimab. This CDR3 reads CASSLPGQGTAGELFF. In DNA, the CDR3 is TGTGCCAGCAGCTTACCGGGTCAAGGTACGGCCGGGGAGCTGTTTTTT.